This T cell receptor (beta chain) was documented in a study of early T cells in non-severe SARS-CoV-2 infection. Study-wide results and limits: In VDJdb matching, anti-spike CD8 responses were favored while private and CD4 specificities went missing.

This clonotype was counted many times. Its specificity is not known. CDR1 and CDR2 (germline): LNHNV, YYDKDF (reference sequence). There are 14 residues in the CDR3. The junction had 5 bases not matched to a gene; V was cut back by 4 bases and J by 4 bases. Separate cDNA molecules each had unique molecular identifiers attached to them. TCRdb used MiXCR to reprocess the 5' RACE reads, holding one entry per CDR3 protein. This sample yields 50,000 to 60,000 distinct CDR3 sequences, of which 6.5% to 7.5% are seen a single time; roughly 6% belongs to the top ten. The rearrangement uses TRBV15 and TRBJ2-5, with 8 bases aligning to TRBD1. This TCR was sampled from an adult who was a healthcare worker with PCR-confirmed SARS-CoV-2 infection or an uninfected control (not recorded which). Specimen: whole blood, collected at baseline. For the CDR3, the DNA is TGTGCCACCAGCATAGACAGGGGAGGAGAGACCCAGTACTTC. Translating it yields CATSIDRGGETQYF.